This T cell receptor beta chain emerged from a study of Ad26.COV2.S vaccination and SARS-CoV-2 variants. The overall study: Once or twice, 56 days apart, Ad26.COV2.S was delivered intramuscularly.

This sample's treatment: about 20 received Ad26.COV2.S at low or high dose, single or two shots; about 5 received placebo; per-sample allocation not given. Specimens were obtained on day 63 following the first vaccine or placebo injection. Deletions cut 2 bases from V and 0 bases from J, with 17 bases between. CDR3 size: 17 residues. Germline-derived CDR1 and CDR2 are SGHTA and FQGNSA. On this clone: Its antigen is still unknown.

Study results and caveats: Non-spike TCR breadth was similar in vaccine and placebo recipients.

Libraries were prepared by immunoSEQ multiplex PCR; TCRdb keeps only in-frame clonotypes and omits some of them. The sample gives a few hundred thousand clones, about 83% of which show up once; approximately 3% is in the top ten. This TCR derives from a person aged 18-65 years who received the Ad26.COV2.S COVID-19 vaccine or a placebo. The material sequenced was peripheral blood, taken in a trial of Ad26.COV2.S vaccine versus placebo. V and J are TRBV7-2 and TRBJ2-7, with D unclear. The CDR3 DNA is TGTGCCAGCAGCTTATTCCCACGGGCAGTCCCCTCCTACGAGCAGTACTTC. It codes for CASSLFPRAVPSYEQYF.